A single sample gave rise to the 2 T cell receptor beta chains below, sequenced in a study of shared clonotypes between healthy human individuals. CD45RO-negative, CCR7-selected cells formed the naive CD8 fraction, which excluded terminally differentiated effector memory CD45RA+ cells. Using immunoSEQ multiplex PCR, the repertoire was profiled, and TCRdb retains in-frame clones only, with some absent. The repertoire holds roughly 570,000 clones, with roughly 98% as singletons. The sample taken for sequencing was naive CD8+ T cells sorted from blood. The source is a man between 25 and 39 years old in good health.

The rearrangement uses TRBV4-3 and TRBJ2-1, with D uncertain. The CDR3 runs to 14 residues. Germline CDR1 reads LGHNA; CDR2 reads YSLEER. With 4 bases removed from V and 5 bases from J, the gap between germline ends came to 12 bases. The CDR3 loop is CASSPVGRHNEQFF. The CDR3 DNA is TGCGCCAGCAGCCCGGTCGGACGCCACAATGAGCAGTTCTTC.

This clone was detected once. J is TRBJ2-7 and V is TRBV29-1; the match to TRBD1 covers 8 bases. The CDR3 covers 14 residues. Trimming took 4 bases from V and 5 from J; bases not matched to a gene: 10. Looked up from germline, CDR1 is SQVTM and CDR2 is ANQGSEA. The CDR3 protein is CSVVPGGIPHEQYF. CDR3 nucleotide sequence: TGCAGCGTTGTACCAGGGGGCATACCCCACGAGCAGTACTTC.